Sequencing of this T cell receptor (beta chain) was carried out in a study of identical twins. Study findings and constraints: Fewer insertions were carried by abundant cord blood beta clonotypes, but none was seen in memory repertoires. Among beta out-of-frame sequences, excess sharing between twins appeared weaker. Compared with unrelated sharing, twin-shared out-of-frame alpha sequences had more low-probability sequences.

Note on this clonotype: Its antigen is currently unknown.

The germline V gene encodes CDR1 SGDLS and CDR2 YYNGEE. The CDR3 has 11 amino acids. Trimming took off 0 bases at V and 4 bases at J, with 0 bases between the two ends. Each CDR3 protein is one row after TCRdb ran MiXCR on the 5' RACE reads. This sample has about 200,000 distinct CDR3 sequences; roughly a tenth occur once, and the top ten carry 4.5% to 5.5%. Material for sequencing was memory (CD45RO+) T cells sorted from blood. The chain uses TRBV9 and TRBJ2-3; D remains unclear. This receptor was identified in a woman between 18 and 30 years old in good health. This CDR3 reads CASSVADTQYF. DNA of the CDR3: TGTGCCAGCAGCGTAGCAGATACGCAGTATTTT.